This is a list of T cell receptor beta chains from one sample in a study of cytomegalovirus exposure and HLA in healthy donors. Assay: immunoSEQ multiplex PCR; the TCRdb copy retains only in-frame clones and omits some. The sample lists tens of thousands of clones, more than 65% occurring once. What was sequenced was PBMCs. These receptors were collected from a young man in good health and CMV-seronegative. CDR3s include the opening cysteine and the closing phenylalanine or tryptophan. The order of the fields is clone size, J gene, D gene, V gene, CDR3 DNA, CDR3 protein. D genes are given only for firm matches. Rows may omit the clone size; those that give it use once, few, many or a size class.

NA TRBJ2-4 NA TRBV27 TGTGCCAGCAGTTTATTGGGAGGCGAAGCCAAAAACATTCAGTACTTC CASSLLGGEAKNIQYF
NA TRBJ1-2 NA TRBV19 TGTGCCAGTAGTATGAAGGACACCTATGGCTACACCTTC CASSMKDTYGYTF
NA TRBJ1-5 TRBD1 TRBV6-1 TGTGCCAGCAGTGACTACAGGGGGCCGGGCAATCAGCCCCAGCATTTT CASSDYRGPGNQPQHF
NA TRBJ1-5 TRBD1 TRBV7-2 TGTGCCAGCAGCATCAATCCAGGGGGTGGTCAGCCCCAGCATTTT CASSINPGGGQPQHF
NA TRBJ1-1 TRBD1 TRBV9 TGTGCCAGCTCCCTTGGGACAGGGCCAAACACTGAAGCTTTCTTT CASSLGTGPNTEAFF
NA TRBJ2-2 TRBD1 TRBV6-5 TGTGCCAGCAGGAGGGGGCGAAGCACCGGGGAGCTGTTTTTT CASRRGRSTGELFF
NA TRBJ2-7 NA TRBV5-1 TGCGCCAGCAGTCCAGGGGAATTGAGCTACGAGCAGTACTTC CASSPGELSYEQYF
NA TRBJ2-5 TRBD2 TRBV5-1 TGCGCCAGCAGCTTGGGGCTAGCGGGGGGCCTGTACCAAGAGACCCAGTACTTC CASSLGLAGGLYQETQYF
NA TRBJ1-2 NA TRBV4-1 TGCGCCAGCAGCCCTATGTTGGGGGGAAGTGGTGGCTACACCTTC CASSPMLGGSGGYTF
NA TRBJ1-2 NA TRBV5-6 TGTGCCAGCAGCATGGGGAGCCAGGGGTATAACTATGGCTACACCTTC CASSMGSQGYNYGYTF
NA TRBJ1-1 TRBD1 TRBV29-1 TGCAGCGTGGTCCAGGGGGGTACTGAAGCTTTCTTT CSVVQGGTEAFF
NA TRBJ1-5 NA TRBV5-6 TGTGCCAGCAGCTGGGCGGGAGACCCAAATCAGCCCCAGCATTTT CASSWAGDPNQPQHF
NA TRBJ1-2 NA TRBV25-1 TGTGCCAGCAGTAACCCATACCAACTTAACTATGGCTACACCTTC CASSNPYQLNYGYTF
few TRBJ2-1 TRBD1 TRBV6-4 TGTGCCAGCAGCCCCGGGACAGGGGGCTACAATGAGCAGTTCTTC CASSPGTGGYNEQFF
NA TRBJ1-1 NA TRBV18 TGTGCCAGCTCACCGGAGGGTTATCACACTGAAGCTTTCTTT CASSPEGYHTEAFF
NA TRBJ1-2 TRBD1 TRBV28 TGTGCCAGCAGTCGTCAGGGGGCAGGTGGCTACACCTTC CASSRQGAGGYTF
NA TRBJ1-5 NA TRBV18 TGTGCCAGCTCGAGCTATCGGTCTAATCAGCCCCAGCATTTT CASSSYRSNQPQHF
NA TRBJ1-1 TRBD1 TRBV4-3 TGCGCCAGCAGCCAAGCACAGGGGGCCTCTAACACTGAAGCTTTCTTT CASSQAQGASNTEAFF
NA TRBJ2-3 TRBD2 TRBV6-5 TGTGCCGCGGCTAGCGGGGACCTCTGGACAGATACGCAGTATTTT CAAASGDLWTDTQYF
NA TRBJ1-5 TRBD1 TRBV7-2 TGTGCCAGCAGCTTCTACAGGGGCGGGCAGCCCCAGCATTTT CASSFYRGGQPQHF
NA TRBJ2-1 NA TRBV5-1 TGCGCCAGCAGAGTTTCAGGTGATAATGAGCAGTTCTTC CASRVSGDNEQFF
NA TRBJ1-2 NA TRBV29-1 TGCAGCGTTGGAGAACGGTCCAACTATGGCTACACCTTC CSVGERSNYGYTF
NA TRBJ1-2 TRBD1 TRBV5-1 TGCGCCAGCAGCCCGGACAGGACCATCTATGGCTACACCTTC CASSPDRTIYGYTF
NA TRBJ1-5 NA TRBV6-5 TGTGCCAGCCGAAGTCGCCGGGGAGGGCAGCCCCAGCATTTT CASRSRRGGQPQHF
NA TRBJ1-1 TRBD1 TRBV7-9 TGTGCCAGCAGCGTGGGACAGGGGGTGGACACTGAAGCTTTCTTT CASSVGQGVDTEAFF
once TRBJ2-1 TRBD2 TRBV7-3 TGTGCCAGCAGCTTTGATCGGGGGGGCTACAATGAGCAGTTCTTC CASSFDRGGYNEQFF
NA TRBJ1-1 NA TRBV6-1 TGTGCCAGCAGTGAAGGCGGCGGTTCGAACACTGAAGCTTTCTTT CASSEGGGSNTEAFF
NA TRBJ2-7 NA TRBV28 TGTGCCAGCAGTTTAGGAGGGAATAACTACGAGCAGTACTTC CASSLGGNNYEQYF
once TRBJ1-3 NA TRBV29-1 TGCAGCGGATTAACAGACTCTGGAAACACCATATATTTT CSGLTDSGNTIYF
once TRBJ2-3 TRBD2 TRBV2 TGTGCCAGCGGGACTAACACAGATACGCAGTATTTT CASGTNTDTQYF
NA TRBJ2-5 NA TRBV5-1 TGCGCCAGCAGCTTGGCGGTCAGGGGAATGGAGACCCAGTACTTC CASSLAVRGMETQYF
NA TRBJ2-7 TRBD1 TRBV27 TGTGCCACAGGGGGACAGGAAGGTTACGAGCAGTACTTC CATGGQEGYEQYF
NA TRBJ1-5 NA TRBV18 TGTGCCAGCTCACCACGTGATTGGCAGGGGAGTAATCAGCCCCAGCATTTT CASSPRDWQGSNQPQHF
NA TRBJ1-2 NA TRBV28 TGTGCCAGCAGTTTAGGGCAGGTTGGCGGCTACACCTTC CASSLGQVGGYTF
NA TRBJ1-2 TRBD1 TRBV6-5 TGTGCCAGCAGGGAAGGACAGGCAAACTATGGCTACACCTTC CASREGQANYGYTF